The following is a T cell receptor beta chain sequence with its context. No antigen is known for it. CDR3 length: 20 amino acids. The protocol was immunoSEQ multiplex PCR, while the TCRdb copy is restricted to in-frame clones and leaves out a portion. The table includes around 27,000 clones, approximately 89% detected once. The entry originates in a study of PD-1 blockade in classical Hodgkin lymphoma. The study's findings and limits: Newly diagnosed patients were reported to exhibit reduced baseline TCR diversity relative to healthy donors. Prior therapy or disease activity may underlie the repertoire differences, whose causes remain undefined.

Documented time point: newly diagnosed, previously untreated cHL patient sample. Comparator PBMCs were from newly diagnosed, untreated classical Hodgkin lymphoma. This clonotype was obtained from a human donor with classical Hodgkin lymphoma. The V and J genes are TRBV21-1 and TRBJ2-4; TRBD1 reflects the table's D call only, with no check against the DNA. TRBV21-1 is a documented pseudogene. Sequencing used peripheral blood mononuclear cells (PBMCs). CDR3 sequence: CASILERVDRGPLAKNIQYF. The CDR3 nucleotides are TGTGCCAGCATCCTGGAGAGAGTCGACAGGGGTCCTCTAGCCAAAAACATTCAGTACTTC.